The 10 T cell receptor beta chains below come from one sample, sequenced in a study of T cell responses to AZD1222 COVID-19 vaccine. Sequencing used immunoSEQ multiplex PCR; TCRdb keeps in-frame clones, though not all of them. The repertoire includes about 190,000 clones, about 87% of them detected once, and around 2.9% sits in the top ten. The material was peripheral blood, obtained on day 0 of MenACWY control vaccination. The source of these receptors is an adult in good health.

CDR3 nucleotide sequence: TGCAGTGCGCACATTCGCCGGGAAGCTTTCTTT. Protein sequence: CSAHIRREAFF. The V gene is TRBV20-1, the J gene TRBJ1-1; the D is unclear. Germline lookup yields CDR1 DFQATT and CDR2 SNEGSKA (reference sequence). This CDR3 contains 11 residues. The V end was cut by 6 bases, the J end by 8 bases, with 13 bases between.

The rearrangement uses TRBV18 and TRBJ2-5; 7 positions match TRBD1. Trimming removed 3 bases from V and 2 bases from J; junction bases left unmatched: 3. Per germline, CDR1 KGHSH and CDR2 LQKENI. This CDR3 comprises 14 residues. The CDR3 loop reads CASSPGTAQETQYF. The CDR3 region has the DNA TGTGCCAGCTCACCCGGGACAGCTCAAGAGACCCAGTACTTC.

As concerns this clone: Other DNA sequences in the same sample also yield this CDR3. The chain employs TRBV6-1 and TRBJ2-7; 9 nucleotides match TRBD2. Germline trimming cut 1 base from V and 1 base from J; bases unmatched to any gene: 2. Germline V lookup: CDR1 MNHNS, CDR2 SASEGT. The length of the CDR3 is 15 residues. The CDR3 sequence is CASSEGLAGSYEQYF. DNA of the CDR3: TGTGCCAGCAGTGAAGGCCTAGCGGGGTCCTACGAGCAGTACTTC.

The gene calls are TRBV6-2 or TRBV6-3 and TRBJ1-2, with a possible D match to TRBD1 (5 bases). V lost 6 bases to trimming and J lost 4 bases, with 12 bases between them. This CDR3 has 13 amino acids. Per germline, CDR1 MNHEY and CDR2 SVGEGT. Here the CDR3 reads CASSAGPSYGYTF. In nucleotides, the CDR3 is TGTGCCAGCAGCGCGGGACCGTCCTATGGCTACACCTTC.

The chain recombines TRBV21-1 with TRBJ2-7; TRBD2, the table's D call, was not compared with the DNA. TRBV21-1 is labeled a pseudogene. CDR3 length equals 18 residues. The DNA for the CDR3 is TGTGCCAGCAGCACCTCCGGGACTAGCGGGAGCATGGGCTACGAGCAGTACTTC. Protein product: CASSTSGTSGSMGYEQYF.

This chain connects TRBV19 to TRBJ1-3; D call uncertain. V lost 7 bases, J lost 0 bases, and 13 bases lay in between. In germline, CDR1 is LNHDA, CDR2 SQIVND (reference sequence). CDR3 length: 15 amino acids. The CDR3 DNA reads TGTGCCAGTATTCCGACGGGCACCTCTGGAAACACCATATATTTT. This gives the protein CASIPTGTSGNTIYF.

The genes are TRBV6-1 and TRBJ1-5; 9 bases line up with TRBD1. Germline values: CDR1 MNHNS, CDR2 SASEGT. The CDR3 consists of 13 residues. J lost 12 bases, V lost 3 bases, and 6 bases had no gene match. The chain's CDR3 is CASSDPGTGLQHF. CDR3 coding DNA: TGTGCCAGCAGTGATCCGGGGACAGGGCTCCAGCATTTT.

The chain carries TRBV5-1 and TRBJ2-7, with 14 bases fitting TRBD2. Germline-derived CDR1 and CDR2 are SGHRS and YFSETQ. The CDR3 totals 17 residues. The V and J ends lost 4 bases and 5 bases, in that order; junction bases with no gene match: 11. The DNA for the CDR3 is TGCGCCAGCAGCAGAGCGACTAGCGGGGGGGCGTTACACGAGCAGTACTTC. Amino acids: CASSRATSGGALHEQYF.

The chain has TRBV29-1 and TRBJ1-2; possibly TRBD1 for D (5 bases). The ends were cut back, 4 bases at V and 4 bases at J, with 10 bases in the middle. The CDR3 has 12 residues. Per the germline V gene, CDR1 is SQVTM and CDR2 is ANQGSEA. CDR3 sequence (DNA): TGCAGCGTTGCAGGGAGACGCTATGGCTACACCTTC. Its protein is CSVAGRRYGYTF.

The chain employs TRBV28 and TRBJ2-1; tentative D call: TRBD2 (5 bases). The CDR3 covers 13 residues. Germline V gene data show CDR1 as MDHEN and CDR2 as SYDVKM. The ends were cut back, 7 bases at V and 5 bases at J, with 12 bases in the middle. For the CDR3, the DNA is TGTGCCAGCATGGCTAGCTTAAACAATGAGCAGTTCTTC. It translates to CASMASLNNEQFF.